This TCR beta chain originates from a study of blood T cell repertoires in COVID-19. Study details: Acute and convalescent COVID-19 specimens originated in the United States, Italy and Spain. From T cells, B-cell-depleted T cells, or PBMCs came the material, which was cDNA or gDNA.

Seattle patients were enrolled during active infection and followed longitudinally. In the authors' workflow: From reference gene primer amplification, estimates of nucleated cell counts were derived. Produced via immunoSEQ multiplex PCR; TCRdb's table is partial and in-frame only. The V and J calls and clone size come from that table; D and trimming were worked out from the DNA. The profile shows roughly 180,000 clones, about three quarters of them singletons. Specimen: peripheral blood. The sequence was obtained from a woman older than 75 with COVID-19, enrolled during active disease.

Here the CDR3 DNA reads TGTGCCAGTAGTATAGCCGGGACTAGCGGGAGACGGCAGTACTTC. This codes for CASSIAGTSGRRQYF. The chain is built from TRBV19 and TRBJ2-7; 14 positions agree with TRBD2. The germline CDR1 and CDR2 sequences are LNHDA and SQIVND (reference sequence). The junction had 5 bases not matched to a gene; V was cut back by 1 base and J by 9 bases. The CDR3 loop spans 15 amino acids.